The sequence of this TCR beta chain was determined in a study of long-term antiretroviral therapy in people with HIV. Study outcomes and limitations: Neither ART adherence, viral resistance nor therapy changes were documented.

For this clone: The antigen is unknown.

The libraries were made with immunoSEQ v3.0 at survey level. This table comes from immunoSEQ multiplex PCR, and its TCRdb copy is limited to in-frame clones, with some not included. The sample lists about 17,000 clones, about 81% occurring once. Trimming shortened V by 7 bases and J by 6 bases, and 13 bases separated the two germline ends. The CDR3 sequence is 12 residues long. In germline, CDR1 is MNHEY, CDR2 SVGAGI. The specimen was unsorted PBMCs, collected 0.3 years before starting antiretroviral therapy. V usage is TRBV6-5 and J usage is TRBJ2-7; D assignment may be TRBD1 or TRBD2 (5 bases each). The sequence was obtained from a man aged 50 to 60 with HIV. CDR3 residues: CASMGPLGEQYF. DNA for the CDR3: TGTGCCAGCATGGGACCTCTGGGCGAGCAGTACTTC.